This T cell receptor (beta chain) is from a study of T cell responses to AZD1222 COVID-19 vaccine. The germline CDR1 and CDR2 sequences are SGHDT and YYEEEE. This CDR3 contains 15 residues. The V gene lost 4 bases and the J gene lost 5 bases, with 16 bases spanning the gap. Sequencing used immunoSEQ multiplex PCR; TCRdb keeps in-frame clones, though not all of them. Here the sample spans about 81,000 clones, approximately 90% being singletons. Overall study results and limits: Researchers took repertoire samples only after the peak T cell response had come. AZD1222 recipients seropositive at baseline numbered only 6 or 7. Dominant CD4 TCR responses targeted spike regions 160-218 and 743-854.

Second-dose groups at about 4 or about 12 weeks were pooled. This clone has a handful of counts. What it binds is unknown. The chain joins TRBV5-6 to TRBJ1-3; weak D call: TRBD1 (6 bases). This TCR was sampled from an adult who received the AZD1222 COVID-19 vaccine. The material sequenced was peripheral blood, taken 28 days after the second AZD1222 dose. CDR3 nucleotide sequence: TGTGCCAGCAGCCTGGGGGGGGCCGGTAGAAACACCATATATTTT. Its translation: CASSLGGAGRNTIYF.